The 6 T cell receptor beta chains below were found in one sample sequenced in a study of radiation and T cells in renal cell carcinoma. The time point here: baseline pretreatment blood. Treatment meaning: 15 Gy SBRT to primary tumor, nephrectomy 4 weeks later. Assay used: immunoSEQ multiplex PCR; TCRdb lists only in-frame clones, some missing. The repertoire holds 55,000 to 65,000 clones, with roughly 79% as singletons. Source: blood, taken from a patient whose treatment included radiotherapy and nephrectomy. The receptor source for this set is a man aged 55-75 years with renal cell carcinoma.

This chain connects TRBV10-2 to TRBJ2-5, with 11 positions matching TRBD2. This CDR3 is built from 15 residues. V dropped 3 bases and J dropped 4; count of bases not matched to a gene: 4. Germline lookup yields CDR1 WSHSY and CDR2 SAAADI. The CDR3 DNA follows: TGCGCCAGCAGTGAAAGTAGCGGGGGGGGAGAGACCCAGTACTTC. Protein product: CASSESSGGGETQYF.

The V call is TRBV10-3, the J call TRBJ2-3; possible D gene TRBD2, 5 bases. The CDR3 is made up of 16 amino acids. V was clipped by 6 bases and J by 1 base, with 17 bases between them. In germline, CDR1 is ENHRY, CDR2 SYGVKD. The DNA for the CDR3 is TGTGCCATCAGGAGTACAAGCGGTAGTGGCACAGATACGCAGTATTTT. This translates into CAIRSTSGSGTDTQYF.

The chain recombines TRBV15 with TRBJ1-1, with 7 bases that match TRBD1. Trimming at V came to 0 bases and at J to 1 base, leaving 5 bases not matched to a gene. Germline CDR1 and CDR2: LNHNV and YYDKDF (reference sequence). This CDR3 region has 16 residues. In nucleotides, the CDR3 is TGTGCCACCAGCAGAGAAGCCGGGACAGCGAACACTGAAGCTTTCTTT. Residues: CATSREAGTANTEAFF.

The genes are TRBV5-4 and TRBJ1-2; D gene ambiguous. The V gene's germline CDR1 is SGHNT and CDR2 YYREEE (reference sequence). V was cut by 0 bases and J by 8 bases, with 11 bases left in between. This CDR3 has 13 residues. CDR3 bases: TGTGCCAGCAGCTTGGAAGTGGGTGACGGCTACACCTTC. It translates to CASSLEVGDGYTF.

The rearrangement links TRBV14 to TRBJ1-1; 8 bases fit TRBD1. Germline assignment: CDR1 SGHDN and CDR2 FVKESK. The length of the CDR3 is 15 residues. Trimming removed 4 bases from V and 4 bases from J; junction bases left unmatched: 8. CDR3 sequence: CASSPHRGFSTEAFF. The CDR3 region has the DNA TGTGCCAGCAGCCCACACAGGGGGTTCTCCACTGAAGCTTTCTTT. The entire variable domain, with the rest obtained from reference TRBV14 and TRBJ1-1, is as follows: EAGVTQFPSHSVIEKGQTVTLRCDPISGHDNLYWYRRVMGKEIKFLLHFVKESKQDESGMPNNRFLAERTGGTYSTLKVQPAELEDSGVYFCASSPHRGFSTEAFFGQGTRLTVV.

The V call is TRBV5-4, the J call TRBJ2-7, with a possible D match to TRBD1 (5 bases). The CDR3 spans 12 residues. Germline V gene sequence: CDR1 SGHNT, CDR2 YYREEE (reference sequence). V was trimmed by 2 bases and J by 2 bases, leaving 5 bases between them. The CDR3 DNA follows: TGTGCCAGCAGCTTAGGGGCCTACGAGCAGTACTTC. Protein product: CASSLGAYEQYF.